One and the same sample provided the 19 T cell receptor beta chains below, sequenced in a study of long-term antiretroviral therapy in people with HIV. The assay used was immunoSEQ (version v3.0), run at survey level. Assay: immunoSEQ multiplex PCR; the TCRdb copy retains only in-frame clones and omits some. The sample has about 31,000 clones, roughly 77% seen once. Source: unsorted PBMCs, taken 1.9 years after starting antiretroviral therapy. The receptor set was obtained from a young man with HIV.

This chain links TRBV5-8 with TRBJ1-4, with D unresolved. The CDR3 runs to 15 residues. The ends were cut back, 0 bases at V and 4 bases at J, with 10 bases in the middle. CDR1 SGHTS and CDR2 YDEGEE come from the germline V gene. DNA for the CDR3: TGTGCCAGCAGCTTGGGTGGAAGGTTTAATGAAAAACTGTTTTTT. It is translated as CASSLGGRFNEKLFF.

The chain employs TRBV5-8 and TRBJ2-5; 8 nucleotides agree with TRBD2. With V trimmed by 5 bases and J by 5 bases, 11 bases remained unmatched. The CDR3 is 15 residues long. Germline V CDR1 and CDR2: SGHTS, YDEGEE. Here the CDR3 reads CASSFTSGSRETQYF. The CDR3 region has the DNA TGTGCCAGCAGTTTCACTAGCGGAAGTCGGGAGACCCAGTACTTC.

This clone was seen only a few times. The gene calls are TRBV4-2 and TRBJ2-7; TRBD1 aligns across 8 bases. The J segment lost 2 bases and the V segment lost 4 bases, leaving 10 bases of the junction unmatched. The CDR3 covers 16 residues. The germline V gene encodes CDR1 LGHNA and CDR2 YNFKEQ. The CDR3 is CASSLLGQASPYEQYF. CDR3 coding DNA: TGTGCCAGCAGCCTTCTGGGACAGGCAAGCCCCTACGAGCAGTACTTC.

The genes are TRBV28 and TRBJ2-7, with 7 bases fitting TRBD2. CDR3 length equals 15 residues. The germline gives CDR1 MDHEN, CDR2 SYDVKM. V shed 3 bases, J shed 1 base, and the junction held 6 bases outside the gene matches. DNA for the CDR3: TGTGCCAGCAGTTTGGGAGGGGCTAAATCCTACGAGCAGTACGTC. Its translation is CASSLGGAKSYEQYV.

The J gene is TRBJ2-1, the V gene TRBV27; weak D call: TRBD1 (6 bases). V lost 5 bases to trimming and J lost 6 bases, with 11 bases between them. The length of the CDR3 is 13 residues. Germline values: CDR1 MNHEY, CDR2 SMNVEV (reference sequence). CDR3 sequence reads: CASSPAGANEQFF. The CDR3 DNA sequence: TGTGCCAGCAGTCCGGCAGGGGCCAATGAGCAGTTCTTC.

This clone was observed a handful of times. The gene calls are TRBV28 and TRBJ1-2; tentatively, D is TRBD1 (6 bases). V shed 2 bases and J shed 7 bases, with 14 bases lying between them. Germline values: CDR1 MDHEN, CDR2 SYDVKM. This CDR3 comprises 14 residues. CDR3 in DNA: TGTGCCAGCAGTTTACAGGGACAAGGGTTTGGCTACACCTTC. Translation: CASSLQGQGFGYTF.

The CDR3 nucleotides are TGTGCCAGCAGTGACAGGGACTACAATGAGCAGTTCTTC. Translating it yields CASSDRDYNEQFF. V is TRBV2 and J is TRBJ2-1; D perhaps matches TRBD1 (5 bases). The CDR3 is 13 amino acids. Germline V gene sequence: CDR1 SNHLY, CDR2 FYNNEI. With 3 bases removed from V and 3 bases from J, the gap between germline ends came to 6 bases.

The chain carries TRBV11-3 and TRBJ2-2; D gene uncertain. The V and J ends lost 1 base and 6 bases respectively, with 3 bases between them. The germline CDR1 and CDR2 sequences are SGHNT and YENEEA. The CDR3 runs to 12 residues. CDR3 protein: CASSLGSGELFF. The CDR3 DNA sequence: TGTGCCAGCAGCTTAGGTTCCGGGGAGCTGTTTTTT.

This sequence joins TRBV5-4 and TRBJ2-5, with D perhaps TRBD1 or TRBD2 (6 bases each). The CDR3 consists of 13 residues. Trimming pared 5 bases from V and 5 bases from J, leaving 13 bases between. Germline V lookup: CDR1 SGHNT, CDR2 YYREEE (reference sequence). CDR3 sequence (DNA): TGTGCCAGCAGGCCCGGGGGCCTGGAGACCCAGTACTTC. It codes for CASRPGGLETQYF.

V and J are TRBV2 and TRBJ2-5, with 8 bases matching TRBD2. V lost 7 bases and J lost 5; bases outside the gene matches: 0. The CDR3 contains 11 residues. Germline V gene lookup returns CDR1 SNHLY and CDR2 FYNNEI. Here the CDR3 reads CASTSGETQYF. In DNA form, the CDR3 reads TGTGCCAGCACTAGCGGGGAGACCCAGTACTTC.

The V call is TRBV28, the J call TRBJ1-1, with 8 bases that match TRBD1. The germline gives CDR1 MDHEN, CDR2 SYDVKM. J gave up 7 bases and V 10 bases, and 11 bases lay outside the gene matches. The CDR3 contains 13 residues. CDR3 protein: CAIQGAVFGEAFF. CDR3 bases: TGTGCCATTCAGGGGGCTGTCTTTGGTGAAGCTTTCTTT.

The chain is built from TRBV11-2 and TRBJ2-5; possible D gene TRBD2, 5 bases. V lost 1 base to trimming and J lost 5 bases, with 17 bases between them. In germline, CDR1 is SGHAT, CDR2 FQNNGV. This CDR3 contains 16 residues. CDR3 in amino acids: CASSLGGFGVRETQYF. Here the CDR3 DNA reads TGTGCCAGCAGCTTAGGGGGTTTCGGGGTCCGGGAGACCCAGTACTTC.

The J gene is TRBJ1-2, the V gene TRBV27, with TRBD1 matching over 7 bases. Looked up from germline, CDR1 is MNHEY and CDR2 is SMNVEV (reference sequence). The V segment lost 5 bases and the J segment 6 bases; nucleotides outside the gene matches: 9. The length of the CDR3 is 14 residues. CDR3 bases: TGTGCCAGCAGTCCCGGAAGGGGGCCCCATGGCTACACCTTC. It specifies CASSPGRGPHGYTF.

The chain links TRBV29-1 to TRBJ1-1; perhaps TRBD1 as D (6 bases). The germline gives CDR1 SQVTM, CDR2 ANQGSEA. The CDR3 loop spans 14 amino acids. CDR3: CSGQGDTRNTEAFF. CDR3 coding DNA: TGCAGTGGCCAAGGGGACACCCGGAACACTGAAGCTTTCTTT.

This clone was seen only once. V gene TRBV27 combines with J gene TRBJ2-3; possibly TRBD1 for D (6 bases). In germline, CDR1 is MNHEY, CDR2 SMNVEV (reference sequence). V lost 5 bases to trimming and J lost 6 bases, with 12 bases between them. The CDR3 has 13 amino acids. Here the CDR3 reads CASSVLTGDTQYF. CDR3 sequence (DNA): TGTGCCAGCAGTGTACTAACAGGGGATACGCAGTATTTT.

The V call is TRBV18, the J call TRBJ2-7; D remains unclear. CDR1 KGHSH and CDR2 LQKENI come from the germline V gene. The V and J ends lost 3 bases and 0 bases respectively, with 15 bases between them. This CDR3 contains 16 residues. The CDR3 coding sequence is TGTGCCAGCTCACCCTATAGTCAGGCGAACTCCTACGAGCAGTACTTC. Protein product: CASSPYSQANSYEQYF.

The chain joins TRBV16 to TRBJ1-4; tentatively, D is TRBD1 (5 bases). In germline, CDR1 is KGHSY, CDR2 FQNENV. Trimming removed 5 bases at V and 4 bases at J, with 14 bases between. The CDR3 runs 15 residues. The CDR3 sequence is CASSGPGRSNEKLFF. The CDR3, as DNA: TGTGCCAGCAGCGGACCGGGACGGAGTAATGAAAAACTGTTTTTT.

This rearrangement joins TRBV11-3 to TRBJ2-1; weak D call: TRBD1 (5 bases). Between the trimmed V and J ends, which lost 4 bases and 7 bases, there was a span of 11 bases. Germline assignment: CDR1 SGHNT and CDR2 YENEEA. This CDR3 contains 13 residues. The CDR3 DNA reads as TGTGCCAGCAGCTCAATTACAGGTAATGAGCAGTTCTTC. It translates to CASSSITGNEQFF.

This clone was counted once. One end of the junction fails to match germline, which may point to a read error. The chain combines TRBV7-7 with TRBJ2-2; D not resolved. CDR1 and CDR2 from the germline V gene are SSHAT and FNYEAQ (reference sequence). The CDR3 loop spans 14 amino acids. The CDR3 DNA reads TGTGCTAGCAGCTTAGATGATACGTCCGGGGAGCTGTTTTTT. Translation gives CASSLDDTSGELFF. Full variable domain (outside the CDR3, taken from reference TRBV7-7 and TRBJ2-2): GAGVSQSPRYKVTKRGQDVTLRCDPISSHATLYWYQQALGQGPEFLTYFNYEAQPDKSGLPSDRFSAERPEGSISTLTIQRTEQRDSAMYRCASSLDDTSGELFFGEGSRLTVL.